Following are 19 T cell receptor beta chains from one sample sequenced in a study of blood T cell repertoires in COVID-19. Assay: immunoSEQ multiplex PCR; the TCRdb copy retains only in-frame clones and omits some. Among roughly 140,000 clones, over 70% were seen once, and the ten largest hold over 8.5%. The sequenced sample consisted of peripheral blood. These receptors all come from a middle-aged man with active or convalescent COVID-19.

The chain couples TRBV9 to TRBJ2-1; 8 bases line up with TRBD2. The J segment lost 2 bases and the V segment lost 4 bases, leaving 5 bases of the junction unmatched. From germline, CDR1 is SGDLS and CDR2 YYNGEE. The CDR3 length is 15 residues. The CDR3 spells CASSPTSGTYNEQFF. CDR3 sequence (DNA): TGTGCCAGCAGCCCTACTAGCGGTACCTACAATGAGCAGTTCTTC.

V and J are TRBV6-5 and TRBJ1-5; D perhaps matches TRBD1 (5 bases). V dropped 7 bases and J dropped 3 bases, with 13 bases sitting between them. The CDR3 spans 14 residues. Germline lookup yields CDR1 MNHEY and CDR2 SVGAGI. For the CDR3, the DNA is TGTGCCAGCATCGGGAGGGGTGACAATCAGCCCCAGCATTTT. Translation gives CASIGRGDNQPQHF.

This sequence joins TRBV28 and TRBJ1-6, with unresolved D. The CDR3 runs 14 residues. Germline-derived CDR1 and CDR2 are MDHEN and SYDVKM. The ends were cut back, 3 bases at V and 7 bases at J, with 10 bases in the middle. The CDR3 nucleotides are TGTGCCAGCAGTTTGGGGAGAGGGAATTCACCCCTCCACTTT. It yields the protein CASSLGRGNSPLHF.

CDR3: CASSYDRASTDTQYF. The CDR3 DNA follows: TGTGCCAGCAGCTACGACAGGGCCTCCACAGATACGCAGTATTTT. The V and J genes are TRBV7-2 and TRBJ2-3, with 7 nucleotides matching TRBD1. CDR3 size: 15 residues. With V trimmed by 4 bases and J by 2 bases, 6 bases remained unmatched. The germline V gene has CDR1 SGHTA and CDR2 FQGNSA.

The gene calls are TRBV7-5 and TRBJ2-5; the listed D gene, TRBD1, was not tested against the DNA. TRBV7-5 is termed a pseudogene. The CDR3 loop spans 13 amino acids. The CDR3: CVNPGQVQETQYF. CDR3 DNA sequence: TGTGTAAACCCGGGACAGGTACAAGAGACCCAGTACTTC.

The rearrangement links TRBV7-8 to TRBJ2-5, with 9 bases fitting TRBD2. With V trimmed by 4 bases and J by 1 base, 10 bases remained unmatched. Germline CDR1 is SGHVS and CDR2 is FQNEAQ. The CDR3 totals 17 residues. CDR3 coding DNA: TGTGCCAGCAGCTCCCCGGGACTAGCCCTTTCCCAAGAGACCCAGTACTTC. It translates to CASSSPGLALSQETQYF. The entire variable domain, with the rest obtained from reference TRBV7-8 and TRBJ2-5, is as follows: GAGVSQSPRYKVAKRGQDVALRCDPISGHVSLFWYQQALGQGPEFLTYFQNEAQLDKSGLPSDRFFAERPEGSVSTLKIQRTQQEDSAVYLCASSSPGLALSQETQYFGPGTRLLVL.

This clone was counted between two and nine times. The chain is built from TRBV2 and TRBJ1-6; 8 bases line up with TRBD1. Trimming took 6 bases from V and 6 from J; bases not matched to a gene: 10. Germline values: CDR1 SNHLY, CDR2 FYNNEI. This CDR3 has 16 amino acids. CDR3 region: CASRIDRGSFNSPLHF. The CDR3 region has the DNA TGTGCCAGCAGGATCGACAGGGGAAGTTTTAATTCACCCCTCCACTTT. Variable domain in full (rest from reference TRBV2 and TRBJ1-6): EPEVTQTPSHQVTQMGQEVILRCVPISNHLYFYWYRQILGQKVEFLVSFYNNEISEKSEIFDDQFSVERPDGSNFTLKIRSTKLEDSAMYFCASRIDRGSFNSPLHFGNGTRLTVT.

This clone has only a few counts. The gene calls are TRBV27 and TRBJ2-1; D uncertain. The CDR3 sequence is 12 residues long. Trimming left V 6 bases short and J 6 bases short, with 9 bases between. Germline CDR1 is MNHEY and CDR2 is SMNVEV (reference sequence). The DNA of the CDR3 is TGTGCCAGCAGCATTATCGGCAATGAGCAGTTCTTC. Amino acid sequence: CASSIIGNEQFF.

The chain combines TRBV15 with TRBJ1-6; maybe TRBD1 (6 bases). The CDR3 contains 14 residues. Germline V gene lookup returns CDR1 LNHNV and CDR2 YYDKDF (reference sequence). The V gene lost 1 base and the J gene lost 8 bases, with 9 bases spanning the gap. The CDR3 DNA reads TGTGCCACCAGCAGAGGCAACAGGGATTCACCCCTCCACTTT. Its protein product is CATSRGNRDSPLHF.

V gene TRBV7-3 combines with J gene TRBJ2-1; D remains ambiguous. This CDR3 has 12 amino acids. Germline V gene lookup returns CDR1 SGHTA and CDR2 FQGTGA. The ends were cut back, 2 bases at V and 8 bases at J, with 7 bases in the middle. CDR3 nucleotide sequence: TGTGCCAGCAGCTTATCTGTCCATGAGCAGTTCTTC. This codes for CASSLSVHEQFF.

This clone was seen a few times. The CDR3 region is CASSDPRGYTDTQYF. The DNA for the CDR3 is TGTGCCAGCAGTGACCCGCGGGGATACACAGATACGCAGTATTTT. V is TRBV27 and J is TRBJ2-3, with TRBD2 as a possible D gene (6 bases). This CDR3 contains 15 residues. V was cut by 5 bases and J by 2 bases, with 14 bases left in between. Germline CDR1 MNHEY, CDR2 SMNVEV (reference sequence).

In nucleotides, the CDR3 is TGTGCCAGCAGTTTATTGCAAGGGGAAGGCTACACCTTC. This gives the protein CASSLLQGEGYTF. V gene TRBV28 combines with J gene TRBJ1-2, with a tentative D call TRBD1 (5 bases). The CDR3 runs 13 residues. From germline, CDR1 is MDHEN and CDR2 SYDVKM. V was clipped by 1 base and J by 8 bases, with 11 bases between them.

The CDR3 protein is CASTGGNSNQPQHF. Here the CDR3 DNA reads TGTGCCAGCACAGGGGGCAATAGCAATCAGCCCCAGCATTTT. This rearrangement joins TRBV28 to TRBJ1-5; 8 bases fit TRBD1. Trimming removed 7 bases from V and 0 bases from J; junction bases left unmatched: 2. The CDR3 sequence is 14 residues long. CDR1 and CDR2 (germline): MDHEN, SYDVKM.

The chain combines TRBV9 with TRBJ2-5; D possibly corresponds to TRBD2 (6 bases). CDR3 length equals 18 residues. The V gene's germline CDR1 is SGDLS and CDR2 YYNGEE. V lost 0 bases to trimming and J lost 3 bases, with 21 bases between them. In DNA form, the CDR3 reads TGTGCCAGCAGCGTAGCTTTCAGGTCCGGCCGCGGGGAAGAGACCCAGTACTTC. This sequence encodes CASSVAFRSGRGEETQYF.

The chain combines TRBV19 with TRBJ2-3, with TRBD2 matching over 12 bases. Germline V gene sequence: CDR1 LNHDA, CDR2 SQIVND (reference sequence). Trimming took 1 base from V and 6 from J; bases not matched to a gene: 5. The length of the CDR3 is 16 residues. This chain's CDR3 is CASSIGLAGELDTQYF. DNA of the CDR3: TGTGCCAGTAGTATAGGACTAGCGGGAGAATTGGATACGCAGTATTTT.

This clone was recorded a few times. The rearrangement joins TRBV29-1 to TRBJ1-6; weak D call: TRBD1 (5 bases). This CDR3 contains 13 residues. Between the trimmed V and J ends, which lost 5 bases and 6 bases, there was a span of 11 bases. Per germline, CDR1 SQVTM and CDR2 ANQGSEA. CDR3 sequence: CSVKTALNSPLHF. The CDR3 bases are TGCAGCGTTAAGACAGCCCTTAATTCACCCCTCCACTTT.

The rearrangement uses TRBV7-9 and TRBJ2-1, with 10 bases that match TRBD1. V trimming: 5 bases; J trimming: 5 bases; junction bases outside the gene matches: 9. CDR1 and CDR2 (germline): SEHNR, FQNEAQ (reference sequence). There are 16 residues in the CDR3. The CDR3 sequence is CASSPKAGTGDNEQFF. DNA of the CDR3: TGTGCCAGCAGCCCCAAAGCCGGGACAGGGGACAATGAGCAGTTCTTC.

This clone was detected only a few times. The chain combines TRBV29-1 with TRBJ2-2; TRBD1 matches 8 bases. V shed 4 bases, J shed 2 bases, and the junction held 12 bases outside the gene matches. Germline V gene data show CDR1 as SQVTM and CDR2 as ANQGSEA. The CDR3 extends over 17 amino acids. The CDR3 nucleotides read TGCAGCGTTGTATTATGGGACCAGGGGGCTAACACCGGGGAGCTGTTTTTT. Amino acids: CSVVLWDQGANTGELFF.

The chain combines TRBV9 with TRBJ1-4; D not resolved. There are 13 residues in the CDR3. Trimming removed 3 bases at V and 7 bases at J, with 10 bases between. Per the germline V gene, CDR1 is SGDLS and CDR2 is YYNGEE. This CDR3 is CASSGALREKLFF. CDR3 nucleotide sequence: TGTGCCAGCAGCGGGGCCCTTCGTGAAAAACTGTTTTTT.